The 27 T cell receptor beta chains reported below all come from one sample, sequenced in a study of T-cell reconstitution after alpha-beta-depleted transplantation in children. The authors prepared the TCRbeta library with unique molecular identifiers. TCRdb itself ran the PCR reads through MiXCR, one entry per CDR3 protein. The sample records some 830,000 distinct CDR3 sequences, roughly 15% being singletons. This specimen consisted of PBMCs, mostly from graft donor cells, obtained 360 days after TCRalphabeta/CD19-depleted stem cell transplant. The receptors here all came from a male patient between 10 and 17 years old who had a stem cell transplant for acute lymphoblastic leukemia, so the T cells may come from the graft donor.

This clonotype appeared a few times. The V gene is TRBV4-1, the J gene TRBJ2-7, with 9 bases fitting TRBD1. Germline assignment: CDR1 MGHRA and CDR2 YSYEKL. Unmatched junction bases numbered 4, after V lost 2 bases and J lost 2 bases. The CDR3 totals 15 residues. The DNA for the CDR3 is TGCGCCAGCAGCCAAAGCGACAGGGGGGCCTACGAGCAGTACTTC. Amino acids: CASSQSDRGAYEQYF.

The chain joins TRBV12-3 or TRBV12-4 to TRBJ2-5, with 11 nucleotides matching TRBD1. This CDR3 has 14 residues. V lost 6 bases to trimming and J lost 7 bases; unmatched junction nucleotides: 7. The CDR3 loop is CASRKGQGDGTQYF. The CDR3 DNA follows: TGTGCCAGCAGGAAGGGACAGGGGGACGGGACCCAGTACTTC.

This clonotype has a handful of counts. The chain combines TRBV7-9 with TRBJ2-2; 9 bases are a match to TRBD1. CDR1 SEHNR and CDR2 FQNEAQ come from the germline V gene (reference sequence). The junction had 15 bases not matched to a gene; V was cut back by 5 bases and J by 8 bases. The CDR3 has 17 residues. The DNA of the CDR3 is TGTGCCAGCAGCCCCCGGGACAGGGTACCAGCAGCAGGGGAGCTGTTTTTT. Protein product: CASSPRDRVPAAGELFF. The full variable domain, rest sourced from reference TRBV7-9 and TRBJ2-2, is DTGVSQNPRHKITKRGQNVTFRCDPISEHNRLYWYRQTLGQGPEFLTYFQNEAQLEKSRLLSDRFSAERPKGSFSTLEIQRTEQGDSAMYLCASSPRDRVPAAGELFFGEGSRLTVL.

A few counts support this clonotype. One end of the junction is discordant with germline, which a read error may explain. The V gene is TRBV7-3, the J gene TRBJ2-3; 7 bases align to TRBD2. CDR3 size: 13 residues. Germline CDR1 SGHTA, CDR2 FQGTGA. CDR3 region: CASSFGLGDYENF. CDR3 in DNA: TGTGCCAGCAGCTTTGGACTAGGGGATTACGAGAATTTT.

The CDR3: CSARDRVKFSQLFF. CDR3 in DNA: TGCAGTGCTAGGGACAGGGTCAAATTCTCTCAACTGTTTTTT. This chain joins TRBV20-1 and TRBJ1-4; 8 nucleotides align to TRBD1. The length of the CDR3 is 14 residues. Germline CDR1 is DFQATT and CDR2 is SNEGSKA (reference sequence). Trimming removed 3 bases from V and 12 bases from J; junction bases left unmatched: 12.

The CDR3 loop is CASTQSRHEQYF. The CDR3 DNA is TGTGCCAGCACGCAGTCTCGGCACGAGCAGTACTTC. J is TRBJ2-7 and V is TRBV12-3 or TRBV12-4, with D uncertain. V shed 7 bases and J shed 5 bases, with 12 bases lying between them. CDR3 length equals 12 residues.

This clonotype was counted between two and nine times. This chain connects TRBV12-3 or TRBV12-4 to TRBJ1-5, with a tentative D call TRBD1 (5 bases). V shed 4 bases and J shed 3 bases, with 13 bases lying between them. The CDR3 runs to 15 residues. DNA of the CDR3: TGTGCCAGCAGTTCGGGACTGGTGGTCAATCAGCCCCAGCATTTT. It specifies CASSSGLVVNQPQHF.

The rearrangement uses TRBV4-2 and TRBJ2-7, with TRBD2 identical over 11 bases. Per the germline V gene, CDR1 is LGHNA and CDR2 is YNFKEQ. This CDR3 contains 17 residues. With V trimmed by 2 bases and J by 3 bases, 9 bases remained unmatched. CDR3 in DNA: TGTGCCAGCAGCCAATTACCGGGGACTAGCGGCCTCTACGAGCAGTACTTC. Translation: CASSQLPGTSGLYEQYF.

This rearrangement joins TRBV9 to TRBJ1-1; D ambiguous. The germline V gene encodes CDR1 SGDLS and CDR2 YYNGEE. V was clipped by 2 bases and J by 5 bases, with 10 bases between them. CDR3 length: 13 residues. CDR3 residues: CASSVWGGTEAFF. The CDR3 region has the DNA TGTGCCAGCAGCGTCTGGGGTGGAACTGAAGCTTTCTTT.

The chain has TRBV29-1 and TRBJ2-3; TRBD1 might be the D (7 bases). This CDR3 comprises 15 residues. Germline lookup yields CDR1 SQVTM and CDR2 ANQGSEA. Trimming left V 6 bases short and J 3 bases short, with 19 bases between. The CDR3 sequence: CSVPTRGVRTDTQYF. DNA for the CDR3: TGCAGCGTCCCAACCAGGGGGGTAAGAACAGATACGCAGTATTTT.

This clonotype occurred a few times. The chain is built from TRBV10-3 and TRBJ1-5; 7 bases agree with TRBD1. Germline V lookup: CDR1 ENHRY, CDR2 SYGVKD. The V gene end was trimmed by 3 bases and the J gene end by 5 bases; junction bases not matched to a gene: 16. The CDR3 contains 18 residues. The CDR3 reads CAISETGVGGVRHQPQHF. In nucleotides, the CDR3 is TGTGCCATCAGTGAAACAGGGGTGGGGGGTGTCCGTCATCAGCCCCAGCATTTT.

This clonotype was observed many times. The chain has TRBV5-1 and TRBJ2-2; D uncertain. Looked up from germline, CDR1 is SGHRS and CDR2 is YFSETQ. V lost 3 bases and J lost 0, with 6 bases in between. The CDR3 contains 14 residues. CDR3 region: CASSSNANTGELFF. CDR3 coding DNA: TGCGCCAGCAGCTCAAACGCGAACACCGGGGAGCTGTTTTTT. The entire variable domain, with the rest obtained from reference TRBV5-1 and TRBJ2-2, is as follows: KAGVTQTPRYLIKTRGQQVTLSCSPISGHRSVSWYQQTPGQGLQFLFEYFSETQRNKGNFPGRFSGRQFSNSRSEMNVSTLELGDSALYLCASSSNANTGELFFGEGSRLTVL.

The rearrangement joins TRBV27 to TRBJ2-3; 9 nucleotides align to TRBD2. The CDR3 is 14 residues long. The germline V gene has CDR1 MNHEY and CDR2 SMNVEV (reference sequence). The junction had 5 bases not matched to a gene; V was cut back by 4 bases and J by 6 bases. CDR3 nucleotide sequence: TGTGCCAGCAGTTGGCTAGCGGGGTCGGATACGCAGTATTTT. Amino acids: CASSWLAGSDTQYF.

CDR3 protein: CASSPRQGEINEQFF. For the CDR3, the DNA is TGTGCCAGCAGTCCTCGACAGGGGGAAATAAATGAGCAGTTCTTC. The chain uses TRBV6-5 and TRBJ2-1; 9 bases line up with TRBD1. The V and J ends lost 5 bases and 7 bases, in that order; junction bases with no gene match: 9. CDR3 length: 15 residues. Germline-derived CDR1 and CDR2 are MNHEY and SVGAGI.

This clonotype showed up just a few times. The rearrangement uses TRBV10-3 and TRBJ2-7; D gene ambiguous. CDR3 length: 15 amino acids. The V gene lost 10 bases and the J gene lost 6 bases, with 25 bases spanning the gap. Germline values: CDR1 ENHRY, CDR2 SYGVKD. Here the CDR3 reads CATDDLPVGSPEQYF. The CDR3 nucleotides are TGTGCCACAGATGATCTTCCCGTGGGGTCCCCCGAGCAGTACTTC.

The rearrangement joins TRBV10-3 to TRBJ2-7; D gene unclear. There are 13 residues in the CDR3. Germline CDR1 and CDR2: ENHRY and SYGVKD. The V end was cut by 2 bases, the J end by 4 bases, with 9 bases between. The CDR3: CAISEGVEYEQYF. The CDR3 DNA is TGTGCCATCAGTGAGGGCGTGGAATACGAGCAGTACTTC.

The genes are TRBV10-3 and TRBJ2-2; TRBD2 agrees at 14 bases. The CDR3 consists of 17 residues. Germline CDR1 is ENHRY and CDR2 is SYGVKD. J lost 2 bases, V lost 6 bases, and 5 bases had no gene match. CDR3 loop: CAISLTSGRENTGELFF. In nucleotides, the CDR3 is TGTGCCATCAGCCTGACTAGCGGGAGGGAAAACACCGGGGAGCTGTTTTTT.

This clonotype appeared many times. This chain joins TRBV4-1 and TRBJ2-7; possibly TRBD2 for D (6 bases). The germline CDR1 and CDR2 sequences are MGHRA and YSYEKL. The CDR3 has 16 residues. V lost 0 bases, J lost 2 bases, and 14 bases lay in between. The CDR3, as DNA: TGCGCCAGCAGCCAAGATTCGGGACTCTGGGCCTACGAGCAGTACTTC. Amino acids: CASSQDSGLWAYEQYF.

This clonotype occurred a few times. The chain carries TRBV20-1 and TRBJ2-1; 14 nucleotides agree with TRBD2. This CDR3 has 19 residues. The V gene end was trimmed by 1 base and the J gene end by 0 bases; junction bases not matched to a gene: 8. Germline loops: CDR1 DFQATT, CDR2 SNEGSKA (reference sequence). As DNA, the CDR3 is TGCAGTGCTAGAGGGTCCGGGACTAGCGGGAGCGGCTCCTACAATGAGCAGTTCTTC. Its protein is CSARGSGTSGSGSYNEQFF.

J is TRBJ2-1 and V is TRBV7-3; D call uncertain. Germline V gene data show CDR1 as SGHTA and CDR2 as FQGTGA. Trimming took 0 bases from V and 4 from J, leaving 7 bases between them. The CDR3 contains 14 residues. CDR3 amino acids: CASSLTLGYNEQFF. CDR3 in DNA: TGTGCCAGCAGCTTAACGCTGGGGTACAATGAGCAGTTCTTC. Full variable domain (rest looked up from reference TRBV7-3 and TRBJ2-1): GAGVSQTPSNKVTEKGKYVELRCDPISGHTALYWYRQSLGQGPEFLIYFQGTGAADDSGLPNDRFFAVRPEGSVSTLKIQRTERGDSAVYLCASSLTLGYNEQFFGPGTRLTVL.

This clonotype was counted between two and nine times. V and J are TRBV20-1 and TRBJ2-7; a weak D match, TRBD2 (5 bases). The CDR3 is 17 residues long. Germline loops: CDR1 DFQATT, CDR2 SNEGSKA (reference sequence). V lost 0 bases to trimming and J lost 2 bases, with 20 bases between them. Here the CDR3 DNA reads TGCAGTGCTAGAGAGTCGTACCACTTCTCCGGGACCTACGAGCAGTACTTC. Its protein product is CSARESYHFSGTYEQYF.

This clonotype turned up a few times. The rearrangement links TRBV7-8 to TRBJ1-5, with D unclear. V gave up 3 bases and J gave up 1 base, with 7 bases separating them. CDR3 length equals 14 residues. Looked up from germline, CDR1 is SGHVS and CDR2 is FQNEAQ. CDR3 nucleotides: TGTGCCAGCAGCTTTTTTAGGAGCAATCAGCCCCAGCATTTT. This codes for CASSFFRSNQPQHF.

The chain is built from TRBV7-9 and TRBJ2-4, with 8 bases lining up with TRBD1. Trimming cost V 1 base and J 13 bases; bases outside gene matches: 12. CDR3 length: 15 residues. The V gene's germline CDR1 is SEHNR and CDR2 FQNEAQ (reference sequence). The CDR3 region has the DNA TGTGCCAGCAGCTTAGTTGGGCAGGGGGCCCTCCTCCAGTACTTC. The encoded protein is CASSLVGQGALLQYF.

The rearrangement links TRBV13 to TRBJ2-6, with TRBD1 matching over 8 bases. V lost 5 bases and J lost 2; bases outside the gene matches: 8. Germline V CDR1 and CDR2: PRHDT, FYEKMQ (reference sequence). The CDR3 runs 17 residues. CDR3 amino acids: CASSTSLQGAGANVLTF. The CDR3 DNA sequence: TGTGCCAGCAGCACCAGCCTACAGGGGGCTGGGGCCAACGTCCTGACTTTC.

The gene calls are TRBV7-3 and TRBJ1-1, with D perhaps TRBD1 (6 bases). This CDR3 has 16 amino acids. CDR1 and CDR2 (germline): SGHTA, FQGTGA. V was cut by 2 bases and J by 4 bases, with 17 bases left in between. The CDR3 region has the DNA TGTGCCAGCAGCTTAGTCCCCCCGACAGGAGGCACTGAAGCTTTCTTT. As protein: CASSLVPPTGGTEAFF.

This clonotype has just a few counts. The V and J genes are TRBV7-9 and TRBJ2-7; 8 positions match TRBD2. V lost 5 bases and J lost 1; bases outside the gene matches: 10. Looked up from germline, CDR1 is SEHNR and CDR2 is FQNEAQ (reference sequence). The CDR3 sequence is 16 residues long. The CDR3 DNA reads TGTGCCAGCAGCGTAGGGGGGCTAGCGGGTTCCTACGAGCAGTACTTC. Protein: CASSVGGLAGSYEQYF.

This clonotype was seen many times. The gene calls are TRBV10-3 and TRBJ2-5; no clear D. Germline V CDR1 and CDR2: ENHRY, SYGVKD. This CDR3 is built from 13 residues. Deletions cut 5 bases from V and 5 bases from J, with 12 bases between. CDR3 in DNA: TGTGCCATCAGTCGAGCCCTGGCGGAGACCCAGTACTTC. Translation gives CAISRALAETQYF.